A single sample gave rise to the 18 T cell receptor beta chains below, sequenced in a study of blood T cell repertoires in COVID-19. TCRdb's copy holds only in-frame clones and misses some; the assay was immunoSEQ multiplex PCR. The data show under 300,000 clones, about 90% seen once. The sequenced material came from PBMCs or T cells enriched from blood (not recorded which). These receptors all come from a woman aged 55-69 years who had recovered from COVID-19.

The J gene is TRBJ1-6, the V gene TRBV21-1; the table's D call of TRBD1 was not tested on the DNA. TRBV21-1 has pseudogene status. The CDR3 sequence is 17 residues long. The CDR3 is CASNHRGLVSHNSPLHF. CDR3 DNA sequence: TGTGCCAGCAACCACAGGGGGCTAGTATCCCATAATTCACCCCTCCACTTT.

This clone has more than one count but fewer than ten. This sequence joins TRBV7-3 and TRBJ2-7, with a possible D match to TRBD1 (5 bases). The CDR3 is made up of 13 amino acids. CDR1 is SGHTA and CDR2 is FQGTGA in the germline V gene. V shed 4 bases and J shed 6 bases, with 13 bases lying between them. CDR3 amino acids: CASSSRLDSEQYF. As DNA, the CDR3 is TGTGCCAGCAGCTCCCGACTTGACAGCGAGCAGTACTTC.

This rearrangement joins TRBV3-1 (or the pseudogene TRBV3-2) to TRBJ2-7, with 8 nucleotides matching TRBD1. Germline values: CDR1 LGHDT, CDR2 YNNKEL (reference sequence). The CDR3 extends over 15 amino acids. V lost 4 bases and J lost 5; bases outside the gene matches: 10. CDR3 protein: CASSRGDRILDEQYF. The DNA of the CDR3 is TGTGCCAGCAGCCGTGGGGACAGGATTTTGGACGAGCAGTACTTC.

This chain uses TRBV28 with TRBJ2-7; 9 bases are shared with TRBD1. V was pared by 6 bases and J by 6 bases, with 9 bases of the junction left unmatched. The CDR3 runs 14 residues. Germline V gene data show CDR1 as MDHEN and CDR2 as SYDVKM. The DNA of the CDR3 is TGTGCCAGCAGCGCCGGGACAGGGTTAACCGAGCAGTACTTC. Encoded protein: CASSAGTGLTEQYF.

This sequence joins TRBV18 and TRBJ2-7; 7 bases map to TRBD1. Germline trimming cut 3 bases from V and 7 bases from J; bases unmatched to any gene: 3. Per germline, CDR1 KGHSH and CDR2 LQKENI. CDR3 size: 12 residues. The CDR3 loop reads CASSPRGQEQYF. CDR3 sequence (DNA): TGTGCCAGCTCACCCCGGGGACAGGAGCAGTACTTC. The whole variable domain, remainder taken from reference TRBV18 and TRBJ2-7, is NAGVMQNPRHLVRRRGQEARLRCSPMKGHSHVYWYRQLPEEGLKFMVYLQKENIIDESGMPKERFSAEFPKEGPSILRIQQVVRGDSAAYFCASSPRGQEQYFGPGTRLTVT.

The chain recombines TRBV4-1 with TRBJ2-7; 9 positions agree with TRBD1. V was pared by 4 bases and J by 0 bases, with 7 bases of the junction left unmatched. The CDR3 extends over 16 amino acids. Per the germline V gene, CDR1 is MGHRA and CDR2 is YSYEKL. The CDR3 spells CASSRSTGGGSYEQYF. DNA for the CDR3: TGCGCCAGCAGCCGGTCTACAGGGGGCGGCTCCTACGAGCAGTACTTC.

The V call is TRBV11-2, the J call TRBJ1-1; D is unclear. The CDR3 runs 14 residues. CDR1 SGHAT and CDR2 FQNNGV come from the germline V gene. The V end lost 4 bases, the J end lost 6 bases, and 15 bases lay between the germline ends. CDR3 protein: CASSSWEVAAEAFF. The CDR3 DNA is TGTGCCAGCAGCTCCTGGGAGGTTGCGGCTGAAGCTTTCTTT.

This rearrangement joins TRBV11-3 to TRBJ1-6; 10 positions match TRBD1. CDR3 length equals 14 residues. The junction had 4 bases not matched to a gene; V was cut back by 5 bases and J by 9 bases. In germline, CDR1 is SGHNT, CDR2 YENEEA. DNA for the CDR3: TGTGCCAGCAGCCCGGGACAGGGGAGTTCACCCCTCCACTTT. It is translated as CASSPGQGSSPLHF.

The J gene is TRBJ2-6, the V gene TRBV5-1; perhaps TRBD1 as D (8 bases). The germline CDR1 and CDR2 sequences are SGHRS and YFSETQ. The V end was cut by 5 bases, the J end by 0 bases, with 18 bases between. This CDR3 spans 18 amino acids. The chain's CDR3 is CASRLGGTGLSGANVLTF. In DNA, the CDR3 is TGCGCCAGCAGGCTGGGAGGGACAGGTCTCTCTGGGGCCAACGTCCTGACTTTC.

The chain has TRBV7-9 and TRBJ2-2; D remains ambiguous. The CDR3 covers 13 residues. Between the trimmed V and J ends, which lost 1 base and 4 bases, there was a span of 4 bases. CDR1 and CDR2 from the germline V gene are SEHNR and FQNEAQ (reference sequence). The CDR3: CASSLGGTGELFF. For the CDR3, the DNA is TGTGCCAGCAGCTTAGGAGGCACCGGGGAGCTGTTTTTT.

The V call is TRBV5-1, the J call TRBJ2-2, with 9 bases fitting TRBD2. The V and J ends lost 0 bases and 2 bases, in that order; junction bases with no gene match: 2. CDR1 SGHRS and CDR2 YFSETQ come from the germline V gene. The length of the CDR3 is 16 residues. The CDR3 region is CASSLGLAGNTGELFF. CDR3 DNA: TGCGCCAGCAGCTTGGGTCTAGCGGGAAACACCGGGGAGCTGTTTTTT.

The J gene is TRBJ1-3, the V gene TRBV6-4; D ambiguous. The CDR3 consists of 12 residues. The V gene lost 6 bases and the J gene lost 3 bases, with 6 bases spanning the gap. CDR1 is MRHNA and CDR2 is SNTAGT in the germline V gene. The CDR3, as DNA: TGTGCCAGCAGGAGCGGTGGAAACACCATATATTTT. Its translation is CASRSGGNTIYF.

The rearrangement links TRBV7-9 to TRBJ2-1; D gene unclear. This CDR3 is 14 amino acids long. Trimming took off 1 base at V and 0 bases at J, with 4 bases between the two ends. Germline-derived CDR1 and CDR2 are SEHNR and FQNEAQ (reference sequence). The CDR3 loop is CASSLESSYNEQFF. The DNA for the CDR3 is TGTGCCAGCAGCTTAGAGAGCTCCTACAATGAGCAGTTCTTC. The variable domain in full, completed from reference TRBV7-9 and TRBJ2-1, reads DTGVSQNPRHKITKRGQNVTFRCDPISEHNRLYWYRQTLGQGPEFLTYFQNEAQLEKSRLLSDRFSAERPKGSFSTLEIQRTEQGDSAMYLCASSLESSYNEQFFGPGTRLTVL.

This chain joins TRBV13 and TRBJ2-7; 8 bases match TRBD1. The CDR3 covers 12 residues. V was pared by 5 bases and J by 13 bases, with 10 bases of the junction left unmatched. CDR1 is PRHDT and CDR2 is FYEKMQ in the germline V gene (reference sequence). The CDR3 region has the DNA TGTGCCAGCAGCCTTCGGACAGGGCCGCAATACTTC. Its protein product is CASSLRTGPQYF.

This clone was observed once. The rearrangement joins TRBV6-5 to TRBJ1-2; D is undetermined. The CDR3 has 13 amino acids. CDR1 and CDR2 from the germline V gene are MNHEY and SVGAGI. V lost 0 bases, J lost 4 bases, and 6 bases lay in between. CDR3 sequence: CASSYSLSYGYTF. In DNA form, the CDR3 reads TGTGCCAGCAGTTACTCGTTATCCTATGGCTACACCTTC.

The sample holds one count of this clone. The chain is built from TRBV4-2 and TRBJ2-7; D might be TRBD2 (7 bases). The CDR3 covers 15 residues. V dropped 1 base and J dropped 5 bases, with 15 bases sitting between them. Germline CDR1 and CDR2: LGHNA and YNFKEQ. CDR3 residues: CASSQGGGPRNEQYF. In nucleotides, the CDR3 is TGTGCCAGCAGCCAAGGGGGGGGGCCTAGGAACGAGCAGTACTTC.

V and J are TRBV28 and TRBJ2-3, with D perhaps matching TRBD1 (6 bases). Trimming removed 7 bases from V and 5 bases from J, with 16 bases in between. Germline assignment: CDR1 MDHEN and CDR2 SYDVKM. The CDR3 has 14 amino acids. CDR3 amino acids: CASTGAGVRDTQYF. CDR3 in DNA: TGTGCCAGCACCGGGGCAGGGGTTAGAGATACGCAGTATTTT.

This clone was seen just once. The rearrangement links TRBV28 to TRBJ1-5, with a tentative D call TRBD1 (6 bases). The CDR3 has 15 amino acids. V gave up 3 bases and J gave up 6 bases, with 15 bases separating them. Per the germline V gene, CDR1 is MDHEN and CDR2 is SYDVKM. The CDR3 sequence: CASSLGAGFRQPQHF. DNA of the CDR3: TGTGCCAGCAGTTTGGGGGCAGGGTTCCGTCAGCCCCAGCATTTT.